Following are 9 T cell receptor beta chains from one sample sequenced in a study of cytomegalovirus exposure and HLA in healthy donors (dated by TCRdb to about 2017). Libraries were constructed by the immunoSEQ multiplex PCR assay. For the multiplex PCR, a mixture combining 60 forward primers for TCR Vbeta segments and 13 reverse primers for TCR Jbeta segments was used. The immuneACCESS repertoire file appears here via TCRdb, limited to in-frame rearrangements. These files lack a portion of the clones; in checked studies, under half of the deficit traces to unresolved V genes, and the cause of the others is not known. The sample includes over 75,000 clones, with around 73% observed a single time. About 0.71% of the sample is taken by the ten largest. The specimen sequenced was PBMCs. Source of these receptors: a woman aged 55-70 years in good health and CMV-seronegative.

V gene TRBV19 combines with J gene TRBJ1-2, with 10 bases identical to TRBD1. V was pared by 1 base and J by 0 bases, with 5 bases of the junction left unmatched. Germline CDR1 is LNHDA and CDR2 is SQIVND (reference sequence). The CDR3 spans 17 residues. DNA of the CDR3: TGTGCCAGTAGTATAGTTGCCGGACAGGGGGCTAACTATGGCTACACCTTC. Amino acids: CASSIVAGQGANYGYTF.

The rearrangement uses TRBV5-6 and TRBJ2-7, with D perhaps matching TRBD2 (6 bases). The ends were cut back, 2 bases at V and 2 bases at J, with 17 bases in the middle. The CDR3 is made up of 16 amino acids. The germline V gene has CDR1 SGHDT and CDR2 YYEEEE. The CDR3 region is CASSLRPGRRAYEQYF. CDR3 in DNA: TGTGCCAGCAGCTTACGTCCGGGCCGGAGGGCCTACGAGCAGTACTTC.

The chain's CDR3 is CSVQTAMDTEAFF. The CDR3 DNA is TGCAGCGTTCAGACAGCGATGGACACTGAAGCTTTCTTT. The chain carries TRBV29-1 and TRBJ1-1; a weak D match, TRBD1 (5 bases). Trimming cost V 5 bases and J 3 bases, with 13 bases left between them. The CDR3 is 13 amino acids. The germline V gene encodes CDR1 SQVTM and CDR2 ANQGSEA. The full variable domain, in which reference TRBV29-1 and TRBJ1-1 provide the parts outside the CDR3, is SAVISQKPSRDICQRGTSLTIQCQVDSQVTMMFWYRQQPGQSLTLIATANQGSEATYESGFVIDKFPISRPNLTFSTLTVSNMSPEDSSIYLCSVQTAMDTEAFFGQGTRLTVV.

The rearrangement links TRBV5-5 to TRBJ1-4; D remains unclear. CDR1 SGHKS and CDR2 YYEKEE come from the germline V gene (reference sequence). The CDR3 has 12 amino acids. Trimming pared 2 bases from V and 7 bases from J, leaving 6 bases between. CDR3 nucleotide sequence: TGTGCCAGCAGCTTCGGAGGTGAAAAACTGTTTTTT. Its translation is CASSFGGEKLFF.

The chain combines TRBV4-3 with TRBJ2-1, with 11 bases fitting TRBD2. The germline CDR1 and CDR2 sequences are LGHNA and YSLEER. The CDR3 extends over 20 amino acids. With 3 bases clipped from V and 0 bases from J, the junction kept 13 bases outside the gene matches. The CDR3 DNA sequence: TGCGCCAGCAGCCACCCTACTAGCGGGGGACGACATAGCTCCTACAATGAGCAGTTCTTC. This gives the protein CASSHPTSGGRHSSYNEQFF.

V and J are TRBV6-5 and TRBJ1-2; TRBD1 matches at 8 bases. Trimming cost V 0 bases and J 0 bases; bases outside gene matches: 3. This CDR3 has 16 residues. Germline assignment: CDR1 MNHEY and CDR2 SVGAGI. The CDR3 spells CASSYSRTGTNYGYTF. DNA of the CDR3: TGTGCCAGCAGTTACTCTCGGACAGGGACTAACTATGGCTACACCTTC.

This clone was seen a single time. The genes are TRBV9 and TRBJ2-3; tentative D call: TRBD2 (6 bases). Trimming took 1 base from V and 2 from J, leaving 14 bases between them. CDR1 SGDLS and CDR2 YYNGEE come from the germline V gene. CDR3 size: 16 residues. CDR3 residues: CASSVRGDGNTDTQYF. CDR3 nucleotides: TGTGCCAGCAGCGTACGCGGGGACGGGAACACAGATACGCAGTATTTT.

The rearrangement uses TRBV5-1 and TRBJ2-7; perhaps TRBD2 as D (5 bases). V lost 1 base, J lost 1 base, and 24 bases lay in between. The CDR3 is 19 amino acids. Per germline, CDR1 SGHRS and CDR2 YFSETQ. CDR3 sequence (DNA): TGCGCCAGCAGCTTGCGAAGTCCCAGCCTAGCTCAGCTTTCCTACGAGCAGTACTTC. It is translated as CASSLRSPSLAQLSYEQYF. Complete variable domain (other parts from reference TRBV5-1 and TRBJ2-7): KAGVTQTPRYLIKTRGQQVTLSCSPISGHRSVSWYQQTPGQGLQFLFEYFSETQRNKGNFPGRFSGRQFSNSRSEMNVSTLELGDSALYLCASSLRSPSLAQLSYEQYFGPGTRLTVT.

This chain joins TRBV4-3 and TRBJ1-2; D gene unclear. CDR1 is LGHNA, CDR2 YSLEER, per germline. The CDR3 has 14 amino acids. The V end lost 3 bases, the J end lost 5 bases, and 13 bases lay between the germline ends. CDR3 loop: CASSQSKAFYGYTF. In nucleotides, the CDR3 is TGCGCCAGCAGCCAGAGTAAAGCCTTTTATGGCTACACCTTC.